This TCR beta chain was retrieved from a study of response to subunit inactivated influenza vaccine. Whole-study findings and limits: Each seasonal influenza vaccination, the authors suggested, recruits few new T cells.

This clonotype was found many times. Antigen unknown. TCRdb itself ran the RT-PCR reads through MiXCR, one entry per CDR3 protein. The sample has 300,000 to 350,000 distinct CDR3 sequences, roughly 22% seen once. This TCR was recovered from a man aged 50-75 years who received an inactivated influenza vaccine. Specimen: PBMCs from blood, collected approximately 20 months after vaccination.

The CDR3 spells CAISEELAVYQNIQYF. The CDR3 DNA reads as TGTGCCATCAGTGAGGAACTAGCGGTGTACCAAAACATTCAGTACTTC. V gene TRBV10-3 combines with J gene TRBJ2-4; TRBD2 matches at 8 bases. Germline V CDR1 and CDR2: ENHRY, SYGVKD. This CDR3 has 16 residues. V was pared by 2 bases and J by 5 bases, with 8 bases of the junction left unmatched.